Each of the 25 T cell receptor beta chains below was sequenced from the same sample in a study of PD-L1 blockade in urothelial cancer. Regarding time point: pretreatment peripheral blood. Sequencing used immunoSEQ multiplex PCR; TCRdb keeps in-frame clones, though not all of them. The sample records fewer than 65,000 clones, over 75% being singletons. Sequenced here: PBMCs, sampled around atezolizumab (anti-PD-L1) treatment. The receptors were sampled from a man between 70 and 80 years old with urothelial cancer.

The V and J genes are TRBV7-9 and TRBJ2-1, with D possibly TRBD2 on 6 matching bases. Trimming left V 5 bases short and J 4 bases short, with 18 bases between. The CDR3 consists of 16 residues. Germline CDR1 SEHNR, CDR2 FQNEAQ (reference sequence). CDR3 region: CASSKIDGGIYNEQFF. CDR3 DNA: TGTGCCAGCAGCAAAATTGACGGGGGAATATACAATGAGCAGTTCTTC.

The V call is TRBV29-1, the J call TRBJ1-2; D is possibly TRBD1 (6 bases). Germline CDR1 is SQVTM and CDR2 is ANQGSEA. The V gene lost 4 bases and the J gene lost 6 bases, with 18 bases spanning the gap. The CDR3 is 14 residues long. CDR3 region: CSVGSGEFYHGYTF. The CDR3 nucleotides read TGCAGCGTTGGTTCAGGGGAATTTTATCATGGCTACACCTTC.

The V call is TRBV11-2, the J call TRBJ2-3; TRBD2 matches at 9 bases. Germline CDR1 SGHAT, CDR2 FQNNGV. The CDR3 spans 18 residues. V shed 3 bases, J shed 2 bases, and the junction held 12 bases outside the gene matches. The CDR3 DNA follows: TGTGCCAGCAGCTTTAGGTATCCGACTAGCGGCCACACAGATACGCAGTATTTT. Protein product: CASSFRYPTSGHTDTQYF.

The rearrangement links TRBV7-2 to TRBJ2-5; perhaps TRBD1 as D (6 bases). Between the trimmed V and J ends, which lost 4 bases and 3 bases, there was a span of 9 bases. This CDR3 is built from 13 residues. Germline loops: CDR1 SGHTA, CDR2 FQGNSA. The CDR3 reads CASSSRTEETQYF. The CDR3 DNA is TGTGCCAGCAGCTCCCGGACAGAAGAGACCCAGTACTTC.

The V and J genes are TRBV7-3 and TRBJ2-7; a weak D match, TRBD1 (5 bases). CDR3 length equals 15 residues. Trimming removed 1 base at V and 2 bases at J, with 12 bases between. CDR1 and CDR2 from the germline V gene are SGHTA and FQGTGA. The CDR3 DNA follows: TGTGCCAGCAGCTTAATCGCAGGGCGGACCTACGAGCAGTACTTC. Translation: CASSLIAGRTYEQYF.

The rearrangement links TRBV5-1 to TRBJ1-1, with D unresolved. Trimming cost V 4 bases and J 0 bases, with 19 bases left between them. The CDR3 loop spans 17 amino acids. The germline V gene has CDR1 SGHRS and CDR2 YFSETQ. In DNA form, the CDR3 reads TGCGCCAGCAGCCGAGCCATCGGGGAAGGTGTGAACACTGAAGCTTTCTTT. This codes for CASSRAIGEGVNTEAFF.

This clone turned up a few times. The rearrangement uses TRBV10-3 and TRBJ2-7; tentative D call: TRBD1 (6 bases). The CDR3 runs 15 residues. V was clipped by 5 bases and J by 0 bases, with 14 bases between them. Per germline, CDR1 ENHRY and CDR2 SYGVKD. The CDR3 is CAISKDRTSSYEQYF. The CDR3 bases are TGTGCCATCAGTAAGGACAGAACTTCCTCCTACGAGCAGTACTTC.

The J gene is TRBJ1-4, the V gene TRBV7-8, with TRBD1 matching over 7 bases. There are 16 residues in the CDR3. With V trimmed by 5 bases and J by 0 bases, 6 bases remained unmatched. CDR1 is SGHVS, CDR2 FQNEAQ, per germline. CDR3 DNA: TGTGCCAGCAGCCTCCGACAGGGTGCAACTAATGAAAAACTGTTTTTT. Translating gives CASSLRQGATNEKLFF.

This clone has a single count. V gene TRBV19 combines with J gene TRBJ1-1; TRBD1 matches at 7 bases. Trimming took 3 bases from V and 2 from J; bases not matched to a gene: 21. This CDR3 has 20 residues. The germline V gene encodes CDR1 LNHDA and CDR2 SQIVND (reference sequence). The CDR3 reads CASSMGPRTGKSFINTEAFF. CDR3 bases: TGTGCCAGTAGTATGGGTCCTCGGACAGGCAAATCTTTTATAAACACTGAAGCTTTCTTT.

This chain connects TRBV28 to TRBJ2-2; possibly TRBD2 for D (6 bases). The CDR3 consists of 14 residues. V lost 11 bases and J 1 base, leaving 14 bases between the germline ends. Germline V gene sequence: CDR1 MDHEN, CDR2 SYDVKM. CDR3 in amino acids: CAAGDSMNTGELFF. The CDR3 DNA reads TGTGCCGCTGGGGACTCAATGAACACCGGGGAGCTGTTTTTT.

Comments on this clone: It may be a read error: a sequence one base away is much more abundant. The same CDR3 is also encoded by other DNA sequences in this sample. This chain connects TRBV5-1 to TRBJ2-1, with 14 bases that match TRBD2. Per the germline V gene, CDR1 is SGHRS and CDR2 is YFSETQ. The CDR3 loop spans 18 amino acids. Trimming took 5 bases from V and 0 from J; bases not matched to a gene: 7. CDR3 protein: CASRPGLAGEFSYNEQFF. CDR3 in DNA: TGCGCCAGCAGGCCGGGACTAGCGGGAGAATTCTCCTACAATGAGCAGTTCTTC.

The chain uses TRBV5-4 and TRBJ1-2; TRBD1 is a possible D gene (5 bases). This CDR3 has 15 residues. Germline V gene data show CDR1 as SGHNT and CDR2 as YYREEE (reference sequence). V gave up 1 base and J gave up 1 base, with 11 bases separating them. This CDR3 reads CASSLLPGGNYGYTF. The CDR3 DNA follows: TGTGCCAGCAGCTTGTTGCCGGGGGGTAACTATGGCTACACCTTC.

The gene calls are TRBV7-2 and TRBJ2-5, with TRBD2 identical over 10 bases. This CDR3 region has 15 residues. The ends lost 5 bases at V and 2 bases at J; junction bases unmatched: 5. Germline CDR1 and CDR2: SGHTA and FQGNSA. The CDR3 bases are TGTGCCAGCAGCCCCAAACTAGCGGGGCAAGAGACCCAGTACTTC. It is translated as CASSPKLAGQETQYF.

V usage is TRBV7-8 and J usage is TRBJ2-7; 9 nucleotides agree with TRBD2. The junction had 15 bases not matched to a gene; V was cut back by 4 bases and J by 2 bases. The CDR3 consists of 18 residues. In germline, CDR1 is SGHVS, CDR2 FQNEAQ. CDR3 in DNA: TGTGCCAGCAGCTCAACGACTAGCGGCAGAATCCTTACCTACGAGCAGTACTTC. Residues: CASSSTTSGRILTYEQYF.

The V and J genes are TRBV27 and TRBJ2-7, with a possible D match to TRBD2 (5 bases). With 3 bases removed from V and 3 bases from J, the gap between germline ends came to 9 bases. CDR3 size: 13 residues. Per the germline V gene, CDR1 is MNHEY and CDR2 is SMNVEV (reference sequence). The CDR3, as DNA: TGTGCCAGCAGTTTTCTGGGGAGCTACGAGCAGTACTTC. Its translation is CASSFLGSYEQYF.

The chain recombines TRBV7-3 with TRBJ2-5; the match to TRBD2 covers 7 bases. V was clipped by 4 bases and J by 5 bases; unmatched bases: 4. The CDR3 is 13 residues long. The germline V gene encodes CDR1 SGHTA and CDR2 FQGTGA. In DNA, the CDR3 is TGTGCCAGCAGCTCCGGACTAGGGGAGACCCAGTACTTC. Translating gives CASSSGLGETQYF.

The rearrangement uses TRBV11-1 and TRBJ2-7; no clear D gene. Between the trimmed V and J ends, which lost 5 bases and 2 bases, there was a span of 7 bases. Germline lookup yields CDR1 SGHAT and CDR2 FQDESV (reference sequence). The CDR3 spans 12 residues. The CDR3 region has the DNA TGTGCCAGCAGCGCCCAGACCTACGAGCAGTACTTC. Amino acid sequence: CASSAQTYEQYF.

This chain links TRBV30 with TRBJ2-7; D gene unclear. The germline V gene encodes CDR1 GTSNPN and CDR2 SVGIG (reference sequence). V was shortened by 4 bases and J by 0 bases, with 10 bases between the two germline ends. This CDR3 is 13 amino acids long. CDR3 protein: CAWTPGPSYEQYF. The CDR3 DNA reads TGTGCCTGGACCCCCGGTCCCTCCTACGAGCAGTACTTC.

The V gene is TRBV11-3, the J gene TRBJ2-3; weak D call: TRBD2 (6 bases). V lost 5 bases, J lost 6 bases, and 18 bases lay in between. The CDR3 runs 15 residues. The germline gives CDR1 SGHNT, CDR2 YENEEA. CDR3 residues: CASSPPGSGADTQYF. CDR3 in DNA: TGTGCCAGCAGCCCACCGGGGTCGGGAGCCGATACGCAGTATTTT.

V is TRBV5-4 and J is TRBJ2-7; possibly TRBD1 for D (5 bases). V lost 0 bases and J lost 0, with 7 bases in between. Looked up from germline, CDR1 is SGHNT and CDR2 is YYREEE (reference sequence). There are 14 residues in the CDR3. The CDR3 nucleotides are TGTGCCAGCAGCTTGGGCAGGGACTCCTACGAGCAGTACTTC. Residues: CASSLGRDSYEQYF.

The genes are TRBV6-4 and TRBJ2-1, with 8 positions matching TRBD1. The CDR3 loop spans 14 amino acids. The junction had 0 bases not matched to a gene; V was cut back by 3 bases and J by 2 bases. From germline, CDR1 is MRHNA and CDR2 SNTAGT. This CDR3 is CASSETGAYNEQFF. The CDR3 DNA is TGTGCCAGCAGTGAGACAGGGGCCTACAATGAGCAGTTCTTC.

This chain joins TRBV4-3 and TRBJ2-5; 8 bases match TRBD2. Trimming cost V 4 bases and J 7 bases; bases outside gene matches: 17. This CDR3 spans 17 amino acids. Germline CDR1 LGHNA, CDR2 YSLEER. The CDR3 DNA reads TGCGCCAGCAGCCCCTCCTTAGCGGGACTAGTACCGGGGACCCAGTACTTC. Translation: CASSPSLAGLVPGTQYF.

The chain is built from TRBV15 and TRBJ2-7; D is ambiguous. The ends were cut back, 0 bases at V and 5 bases at J, with 20 bases in the middle. Germline loops: CDR1 LNHNV, CDR2 YYDKDF (reference sequence). This CDR3 is 17 amino acids long. CDR3 sequence: CATSREEAVSSFDEQYF. Written as DNA, the CDR3 is TGTGCCACCAGCAGAGAAGAGGCGGTGTCGTCCTTCGACGAGCAGTACTTC.

This chain joins TRBV6-4 and TRBJ2-7; 7 nucleotides match TRBD1. There are 14 residues in the CDR3. Germline loops: CDR1 MRHNA, CDR2 SNTAGT. The J segment lost 4 bases and the V segment lost 6 bases, leaving 9 bases of the junction unmatched. CDR3 amino acids: CASRRGLSPYEQYF. The CDR3 region has the DNA TGTGCCAGCAGGAGGGGGCTGAGCCCGTACGAGCAGTACTTC.

This chain links TRBV7-3 with TRBJ2-3, with D possibly TRBD1 on 6 matching bases. CDR3 length: 12 residues. Per the germline V gene, CDR1 is SGHTA and CDR2 is FQGTGA. V lost 4 bases to trimming and J lost 6 bases, with 8 bases between them. The CDR3 bases are TGTGCCAGCAGCTCTCAGGGGGATACGCAGTATTTT. Residues: CASSSQGDTQYF.